This entry lists 27 T cell receptor beta chains sequenced from one sample in a study of spatial heterogeneity in lung cancer. Time point indicated: blood at routine non-recurrence follow-up after resection. TCRdb re-called the 5' RACE reads through MiXCR, storing one row per CDR3 protein. The data show about 110,000 distinct CDR3 sequences, with less than 14% seen just once and more than 20% held by the top ten. This material consisted of PBMCs, taken at follow-up. The origin of the receptors is a female donor with early-stage non-small cell lung cancer.

This clonotype has a count of ten or more. The rearrangement joins TRBV24-1 to TRBJ1-1, with 9 bases aligning to TRBD1. Germline CDR1 and CDR2: KGHDR and SFDVKD. With V trimmed by 7 bases and J by 1 base, 21 bases remained unmatched. This CDR3 has 20 amino acids. The CDR3, as DNA: TGTGCCACCAGCGCTGCTTTTACTGCCCCGACAGGGGGATCGAACACTGAAGCTTTCTTT. It codes for CATSAAFTAPTGGSNTEAFF.

CDR3: CSARVYGRDQPQHF. The CDR3 DNA reads as TGCAGTGCTAGAGTTTACGGCAGGGACCAGCCCCAGCATTTT. This sequence joins TRBV20-1 and TRBJ1-5; weak D call: TRBD1 (5 bases). Trimming removed 1 base at V and 7 bases at J, with 14 bases between. CDR3 length: 14 amino acids. Germline V gives CDR1 DFQATT, CDR2 SNEGSKA (reference sequence).

This clonotype was found many times. For the CDR3, the DNA is TGTGCCACCAGGAGGTCAGGATTAGCATGGGAGACCCAGTACTTC. As protein: CATRRSGLAWETQYF. The chain links TRBV24-1 to TRBJ2-5; no definite D call. Per the germline V gene, CDR1 is KGHDR and CDR2 is SFDVKD. The CDR3 is made up of 15 amino acids. Trimming cost V 7 bases and J 5 bases, with 19 bases left between them.

This clonotype was seen many times. The chain is built from TRBV5-1 and TRBJ1-3; a possible D gene is TRBD1 (6 bases). CDR1 and CDR2 from the germline V gene are SGHRS and YFSETQ. The CDR3 extends over 14 amino acids. V dropped 5 bases and J dropped 1 base, with 10 bases sitting between them. CDR3 sequence: CASSVGASGNTIYF. The CDR3 DNA sequence: TGCGCCAGCAGTGTGGGGGCTTCTGGAAACACCATATATTTT. Full variable domain (missing parts from reference TRBV5-1 and TRBJ1-3): KAGVTQTPRYLIKTRGQQVTLSCSPISGHRSVSWYQQTPGQGLQFLFEYFSETQRNKGNFPGRFSGRQFSNSRSEMNVSTLELGDSALYLCASSVGASGNTIYFGEGSWLTVV.

A word on this clonotype: At one end the junction does not follow the germline gene, possibly because of a read error. The gene calls are TRBV7-8 and TRBJ1-4; 9 bases are shared with TRBD1. Germline V gene lookup returns CDR1 SGHVS and CDR2 FQNEAQ. This CDR3 is built from 13 residues. The DNA for the CDR3 is TGTGCCAGCAGCGAACGAACCGGGACAGGGAGTGTTTTT. It translates to CASSERTGTGSVF.

The V gene is TRBV11-2, the J gene TRBJ2-7; possibly TRBD2 for D (5 bases). The CDR3 spans 13 residues. V was shortened by 6 bases and J by 5 bases, with 14 bases between the two germline ends. Per the germline V gene, CDR1 is SGHAT and CDR2 is FQNNGV. The CDR3 loop is CASRVAGTDEQYF. Here the CDR3 DNA reads TGTGCCAGCAGAGTGGCGGGTACAGACGAGCAGTACTTC.

The rearrangement joins TRBV6-2 or TRBV6-3 to TRBJ2-2, with 8 positions matching TRBD1. V shed 6 bases, J shed 3 bases, and the junction held 6 bases outside the gene matches. Per the germline V gene, CDR1 is MNHEY and CDR2 is SVGEGT. The CDR3 consists of 15 residues. The CDR3 reads CASRRQGYYTGELFF. The CDR3 DNA reads as TGTGCCAGCAGGCGACAGGGGTATTACACCGGGGAGCTGTTTTTT.

This chain connects TRBV3-1 to TRBJ1-5; 8 bases map to TRBD1. This CDR3 is 17 amino acids long. With V trimmed by 4 bases and J by 6 bases, 14 bases remained unmatched. Germline loops: CDR1 LGHDT, CDR2 YNNKEL (reference sequence). CDR3 coding DNA: TGTGCCAGCAGCCCAAGAGGTTCAGGGGGCGCGAGTCAGCCCCAGCATTTT. Amino acids: CASSPRGSGGASQPQHF.

The V call is TRBV7-3, the J call TRBJ2-6; D gene ambiguous. V lost 4 bases, J lost 0 bases, and 13 bases lay in between. The V gene's germline CDR1 is SGHTA and CDR2 FQGTGA. The CDR3 totals 17 residues. The CDR3 loop reads CASSSQGRSSGANVLTF. Written as DNA, the CDR3 is TGTGCCAGCAGCTCCCAAGGACGTAGCTCTGGGGCCAACGTCCTGACTTTC.

This rearrangement joins TRBV27 to TRBJ1-1, with a weak D call TRBD1 (5 bases). This CDR3 spans 12 amino acids. Trimming removed 5 bases from V and 7 bases from J, with 11 bases in between. Germline CDR1 is MNHEY and CDR2 is SMNVEV (reference sequence). CDR3 sequence: CASSQSGLEAFF. DNA for the CDR3: TGTGCCAGCAGTCAGTCGGGACTTGAAGCTTTCTTT.

The V call is TRBV3-1, the J call TRBJ2-1; TRBD2 aligns across 8 bases. Germline-derived CDR1 and CDR2 are LGHDT and YNNKEL (reference sequence). CDR3 length: 16 amino acids. With 4 bases clipped from V and 0 bases from J, the junction kept 5 bases outside the gene matches. The CDR3 loop is CASSRGGRSSYNEQFF. The CDR3 DNA is TGTGCCAGCAGCCGGGGCGGGAGGAGCTCCTACAATGAGCAGTTCTTC.

In this sample, this clonotype turned up many times. This chain joins TRBV15 and TRBJ2-3; D is perhaps TRBD2 (5 bases). The CDR3 loop spans 13 amino acids. Trimming left V 1 base short and J 7 bases short, with 9 bases between. The germline V gene encodes CDR1 LNHNV and CDR2 YYDKDF (reference sequence). For the CDR3, the DNA is TGTGCCACCAGCAGAGTGGACGGGAATACGCAGTATTTT. It yields the protein CATSRVDGNTQYF.

This clonotype showed up many times. This chain uses TRBV18 with TRBJ2-3; D is ambiguous. Germline values: CDR1 KGHSH, CDR2 LQKENI. V lost 4 bases to trimming and J lost 6 bases, with 17 bases between them. The CDR3 contains 15 residues. CDR3 amino acids: CASSLGRSSSDTQYF. The DNA for the CDR3 is TGTGCCAGCTCACTGGGCAGGAGCTCCTCGGATACGCAGTATTTT.

Many counts were recorded for this clonotype. The V and J genes are TRBV29-1 and TRBJ2-1; perhaps TRBD1 as D (6 bases). The CDR3 has 13 amino acids. Germline lookup yields CDR1 SQVTM and CDR2 ANQGSEA. V lost 3 bases and J 7 bases, leaving 13 bases between the germline ends. The CDR3, as DNA: TGCAGCGTTGATATGGGGGCAGGGAATGAGCAGTTCTTC. The encoded protein is CSVDMGAGNEQFF.

This clonotype was counted ten times or more. Sequence at one end of the junction differs from germline and may be a read error. The chain joins TRBV12-3 or TRBV12-4 to TRBJ2-1; TRBD2 might be the D (5 bases). The CDR3 consists of 11 residues. This CDR3 reads CASSLAYEQFF. The CDR3 coding sequence is TGTGCCAGCAGTCTAGCCTATGAGCAGTTCTTC.

The table lists this clonotype with a few counts. This chain joins TRBV19 and TRBJ2-2; D is unclear. CDR3 length: 15 residues. The V gene lost 3 bases and the J gene lost 5 bases, with 13 bases spanning the gap. Germline CDR1 and CDR2: LNHDA and SQIVND (reference sequence). The CDR3 DNA is TGTGCCAGTAGTATTCGACTCCTGGGGACCGGGGAGCTGTTTTTT. It translates to CASSIRLLGTGELFF.

The V gene is TRBV27, the J gene TRBJ1-5; 9 nucleotides agree with TRBD1. Germline V lookup: CDR1 MNHEY, CDR2 SMNVEV (reference sequence). The V and J ends lost 1 base and 7 bases, in that order; junction bases with no gene match: 8. CDR3 length: 16 residues. In nucleotides, the CDR3 is TGTGCCAGCAGTTTATTGGGACAGGGAGGAGGACAGCCCCAGCATTTT. The encoded protein is CASSLLGQGGGQPQHF.

This clonotype was seen many times. Compared with germline, one end of the junction differs, possibly owing to a read error. This sequence joins TRBV2 and TRBJ2-2, with no clear D. The CDR3 length is 14 residues. The germline CDR1 and CDR2 sequences are SNHLY and FYNNEI. Here the CDR3 DNA reads TGTGCCAGCACTGAAATGGCGAACACCGGGGAGCTGTTTTTT. Protein: CASTEMANTGELFF.

This clonotype was observed at least ten times. V usage is TRBV29-1 and J usage is TRBJ2-7; no clear D. CDR1 and CDR2 from the germline V gene are SQVTM and ANQGSEA. The CDR3 runs to 12 residues. V was trimmed by 6 bases and J by 3 bases, leaving 12 bases between them. DNA of the CDR3: TGCAGCGTCGGACCCCAGAGCTACGAGCAGTACTTC. Amino acids: CSVGPQSYEQYF.

V and J are TRBV7-6 and TRBJ1-6; D is unclear. The CDR3 has 15 residues. Trimming removed 1 base at V and 7 bases at J, with 11 bases between. Germline assignment: CDR1 SGHVS and CDR2 FNYEAQ. The CDR3 loop reads CASSLETGQNSPLHF. Here the CDR3 DNA reads TGTGCCAGCAGCTTAGAAACCGGTCAGAATTCACCCCTCCACTTT.

The chain carries TRBV24-1 and TRBJ2-1; a weak D match, TRBD2 (5 bases). V was trimmed by 2 bases and J by 5 bases, leaving 9 bases between them. CDR3 length equals 14 residues. CDR1 and CDR2 from the germline V gene are KGHDR and SFDVKD. Here the CDR3 DNA reads TGTGCCACCAGTGATTATCGGACTGACAATGAGCAGTTCTTC. Translation: CATSDYRTDNEQFF.

Note on this clonotype: This CDR3 is missing its conserved last phenylalanine or tryptophan, likely due to a read error. The chain's CDR3 is CASRESTDTQYL. In DNA, the CDR3 is TGTGCCAGTAGAGAAAGCACAGATACGCAGTATTTG. V usage is TRBV19 and J usage is TRBJ2-3; D ambiguous. Per germline, CDR1 LNHDA and CDR2 SQIVND (reference sequence). The CDR3 has 12 residues. The ends were cut back, 6 bases at V and 0 bases at J, with 4 bases in the middle.

J is TRBJ2-7 and V is TRBV27, with 12 bases fitting TRBD2. The J segment lost 7 bases and the V segment lost 2 bases, leaving 9 bases of the junction unmatched. The CDR3 covers 16 residues. Per germline, CDR1 MNHEY and CDR2 SMNVEV (reference sequence). The CDR3 here is CASSLGLAGIALEQYF. CDR3 nucleotide sequence: TGTGCCAGCAGTTTAGGACTAGCGGGAATCGCCCTTGAGCAGTACTTC.

Concerning this clonotype: This clone may be a read error of a much larger clone one base away. The CDR3 DNA is TGTGCCAGCGGCTTATCTCGCCTCGGCTACGGCGGGGAGCTGTTTTTT. Its translation is CASGLSRLGYGGELFF. The chain carries TRBV11-3 and TRBJ2-2; D remains ambiguous. This CDR3 comprises 16 residues. Germline values: CDR1 SGHNT, CDR2 YENEEA.

This clonotype was picked up a small number of times. This chain uses TRBV7-2 with TRBJ2-5, with D possibly being TRBD1 (8 bases). CDR1 is SGHTA and CDR2 is FQGNSA in the germline V gene. This CDR3 is 17 amino acids long. Trimming removed 8 bases from V and 4 bases from J, with 26 bases in between. The CDR3 DNA is TGTGCCAGCGGGAACCAGGGGGCAGCGGGATTGTCAGAGACCCAGTACTTC. Amino acid sequence: CASGNQGAAGLSETQYF.

The chain employs TRBV18 and TRBJ1-1; 7 nucleotides match TRBD1. The CDR3 length is 16 residues. J gave up 1 base and V 5 bases, and 10 bases lay outside the gene matches. Germline V lookup: CDR1 KGHSH, CDR2 LQKENI. CDR3 nucleotides: TGTGCCAGCTCAGTAAGACAGGGATTTTCGAACACTGAAGCTTTCTTT. This translates into CASSVRQGFSNTEAFF.

The chain joins TRBV11-3 to TRBJ2-1, with 12 bases that match TRBD2. Germline loops: CDR1 SGHNT, CDR2 YENEEA. Trimming cost V 6 bases and J 9 bases; bases outside gene matches: 9. CDR3 length equals 15 residues. CDR3 region: CASSKGLAGNGEQFF. The CDR3 DNA reads as TGTGCCAGCAGTAAGGGACTAGCGGGTAACGGTGAGCAGTTCTTC. Drawing the rest from reference TRBV11-3 and TRBJ2-1, the complete variable domain is EAGVVQSPRYKIIEKKQPVAFWCNPISGHNTLYWYLQNLGQGPELLIRYENEEAVDDSQLPKDRFSAERLKGVDSTLKIQPAELGDSAVYLCASSKGLAGNGEQFFGPGTRLTVL.